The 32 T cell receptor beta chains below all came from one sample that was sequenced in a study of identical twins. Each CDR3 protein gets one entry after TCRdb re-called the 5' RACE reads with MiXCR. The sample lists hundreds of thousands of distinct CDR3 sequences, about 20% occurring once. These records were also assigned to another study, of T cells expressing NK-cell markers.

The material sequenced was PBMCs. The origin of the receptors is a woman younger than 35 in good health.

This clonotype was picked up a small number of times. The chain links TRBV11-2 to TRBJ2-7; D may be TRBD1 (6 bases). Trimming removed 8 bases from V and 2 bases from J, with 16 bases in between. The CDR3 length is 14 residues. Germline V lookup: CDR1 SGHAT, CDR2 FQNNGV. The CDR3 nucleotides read TGTGCCAGCGGGGGCCGGCTAACCACCTACGAGCAGTACTTC. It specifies CASGGRLTTYEQYF.

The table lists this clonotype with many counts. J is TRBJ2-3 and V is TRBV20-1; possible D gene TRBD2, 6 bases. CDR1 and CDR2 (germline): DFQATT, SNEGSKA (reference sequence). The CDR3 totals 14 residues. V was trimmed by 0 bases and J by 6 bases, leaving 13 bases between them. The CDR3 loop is CSARDRAGPDTQYF. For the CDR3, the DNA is TGCAGTGCTAGAGATAGGGCGGGGCCGGATACGCAGTATTTT.

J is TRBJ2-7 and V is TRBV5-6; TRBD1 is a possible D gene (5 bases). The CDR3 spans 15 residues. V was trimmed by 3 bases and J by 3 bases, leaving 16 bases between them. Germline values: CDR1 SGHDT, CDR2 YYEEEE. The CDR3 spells CASSSPPTARYEQYF. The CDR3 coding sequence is TGTGCCAGCAGCTCCCCCCCGACAGCGCGCTACGAGCAGTACTTC.

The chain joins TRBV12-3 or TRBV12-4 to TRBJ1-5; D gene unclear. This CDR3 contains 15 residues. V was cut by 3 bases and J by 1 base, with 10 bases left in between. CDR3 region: CASSLRGWSNQPQHF. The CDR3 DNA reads TGTGCCAGCAGTTTGAGAGGGTGGAGCAATCAGCCCCAGCATTTT.

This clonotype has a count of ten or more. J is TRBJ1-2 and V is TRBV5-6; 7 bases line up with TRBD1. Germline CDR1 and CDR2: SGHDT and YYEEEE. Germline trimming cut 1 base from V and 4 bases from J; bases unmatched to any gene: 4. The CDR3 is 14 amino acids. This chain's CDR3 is CASSLSGTAYGYTF. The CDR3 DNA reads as TGTGCCAGCAGCTTGTCCGGGACAGCCTATGGCTACACCTTC. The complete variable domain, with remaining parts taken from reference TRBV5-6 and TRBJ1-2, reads DAGVTQSPTHLIKTRGQQVTLRCSPKSGHDTVSWYQQALGQGPQFIFQYYEEEERQRGNFPDRFSGHQFPNYSSELNVNALLLGDSALYLCASSLSGTAYGYTFGSGTRLTVV.

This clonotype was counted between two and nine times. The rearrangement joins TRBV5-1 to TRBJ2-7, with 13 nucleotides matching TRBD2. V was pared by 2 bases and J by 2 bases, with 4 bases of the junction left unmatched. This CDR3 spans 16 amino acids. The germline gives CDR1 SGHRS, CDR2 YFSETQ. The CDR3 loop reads CASSLTGTSGTYEQYF. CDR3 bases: TGCGCCAGCAGCTTAACCGGGACTAGCGGGACCTACGAGCAGTACTTC.

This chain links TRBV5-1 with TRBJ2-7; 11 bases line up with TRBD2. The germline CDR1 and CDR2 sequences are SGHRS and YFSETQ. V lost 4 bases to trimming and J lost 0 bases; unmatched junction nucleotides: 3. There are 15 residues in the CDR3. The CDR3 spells CASSDTSGSSYEQYF. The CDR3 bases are TGCGCCAGCAGCGATACTAGCGGGAGCTCCTACGAGCAGTACTTC.

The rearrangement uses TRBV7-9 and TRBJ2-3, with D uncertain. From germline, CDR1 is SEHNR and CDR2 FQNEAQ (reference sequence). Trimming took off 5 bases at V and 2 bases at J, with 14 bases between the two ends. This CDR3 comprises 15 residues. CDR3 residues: CASSLDPTSTDTQYF. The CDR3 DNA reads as TGTGCCAGCAGCCTCGACCCGACCTCCACAGATACGCAGTATTTT. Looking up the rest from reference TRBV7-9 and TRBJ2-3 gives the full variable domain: DTGVSQNPRHKITKRGQNVTFRCDPISEHNRLYWYRQTLGQGPEFLTYFQNEAQLEKSRLLSDRFSAERPKGSFSTLEIQRTEQGDSAMYLCASSLDPTSTDTQYFGPGTRLTVL.

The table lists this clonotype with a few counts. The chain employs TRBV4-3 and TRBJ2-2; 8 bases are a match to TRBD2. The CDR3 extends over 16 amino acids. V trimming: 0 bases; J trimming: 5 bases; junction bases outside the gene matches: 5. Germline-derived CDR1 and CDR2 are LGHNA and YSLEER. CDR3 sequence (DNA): TGCGCCAGCAGCCAAGATCAAGCGGGAGAGACCGGGGAGCTGTTTTTT. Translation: CASSQDQAGETGELFF.

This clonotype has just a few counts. In DNA, the CDR3 is TGTGCCAGCGGACTCCCGGGGGACCGGCAGTACTTC. It is translated as CASGLPGDRQYF. The chain links TRBV6-5 to TRBJ2-7; D may be TRBD2 (6 bases). V lost 8 bases to trimming and J lost 9 bases, with 17 bases between them. In germline, CDR1 is MNHEY, CDR2 SVGAGI. The CDR3 is made up of 12 amino acids.

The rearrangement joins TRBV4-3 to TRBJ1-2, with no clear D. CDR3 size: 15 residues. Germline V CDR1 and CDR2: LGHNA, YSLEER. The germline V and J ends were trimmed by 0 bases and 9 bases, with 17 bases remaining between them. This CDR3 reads CASSQDLGWRVRYTF. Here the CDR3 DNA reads TGCGCCAGCAGCCAAGATTTGGGATGGCGGGTTCGCTACACCTTC.

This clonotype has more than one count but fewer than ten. CDR3 coding DNA: TGCGCCTCGACGACGGACTATCCCTACAATGAGCAGTTCTTC. Translation gives CASTTDYPYNEQFF. This chain connects TRBV5-1 to TRBJ2-1, with D maybe TRBD2 (6 bases). Trimming cost V 10 bases and J 2 bases, with 16 bases left between them. The CDR3 length is 14 residues. Germline CDR1 reads SGHRS; CDR2 reads YFSETQ.

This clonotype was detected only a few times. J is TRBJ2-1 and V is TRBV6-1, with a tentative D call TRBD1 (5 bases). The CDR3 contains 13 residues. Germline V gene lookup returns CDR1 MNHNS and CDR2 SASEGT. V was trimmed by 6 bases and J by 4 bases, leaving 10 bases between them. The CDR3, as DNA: TGTGCCAGCAGAAGGACAACATACAATGAGCAGTTCTTC. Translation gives CASRRTTYNEQFF.

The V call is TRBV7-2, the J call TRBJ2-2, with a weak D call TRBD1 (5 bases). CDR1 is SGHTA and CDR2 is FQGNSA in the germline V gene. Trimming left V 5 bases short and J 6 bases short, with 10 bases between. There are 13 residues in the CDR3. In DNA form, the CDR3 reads TGTGCCAGCAGCGCATGGGGCCCCGGGGAGCTGTTTTTT. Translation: CASSAWGPGELFF.

The CDR3 nucleotides read TGTGCCAGCAGCTTAGATGCTGGACGTATGTTCTTC. Translating it yields CASSLDAGRMFF. The V and J genes are TRBV11-2 and TRBJ2-1; D unresolved. With 0 bases removed from V and 15 bases from J, the gap between germline ends came to 12 bases. Germline CDR1 is SGHAT and CDR2 is FQNNGV. CDR3 size: 12 residues. The variable domain in full, completed from reference TRBV11-2 and TRBJ2-1, reads EAGVAQSPRYKIIEKRQSVAFWCNPISGHATLYWYQQILGQGPKLLIQFQNNGVVDDSQLPKDRFSAERLKGVDSTLKIQPAKLEDSAVYLCASSLDAGRMFFGPGTRLTVL.

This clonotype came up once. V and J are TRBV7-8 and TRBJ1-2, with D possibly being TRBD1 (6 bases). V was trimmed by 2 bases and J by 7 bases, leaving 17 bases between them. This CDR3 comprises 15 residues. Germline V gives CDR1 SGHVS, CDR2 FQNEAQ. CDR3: CASSLSRDNPGGYTF. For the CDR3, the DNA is TGTGCCAGCAGCTTATCCAGGGACAATCCGGGTGGCTACACCTTC. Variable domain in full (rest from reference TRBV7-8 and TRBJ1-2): GAGVSQSPRYKVAKRGQDVALRCDPISGHVSLFWYQQALGQGPEFLTYFQNEAQLDKSGLPSDRFFAERPEGSVSTLKIQRTQQEDSAVYLCASSLSRDNPGGYTFGSGTRLTVV.

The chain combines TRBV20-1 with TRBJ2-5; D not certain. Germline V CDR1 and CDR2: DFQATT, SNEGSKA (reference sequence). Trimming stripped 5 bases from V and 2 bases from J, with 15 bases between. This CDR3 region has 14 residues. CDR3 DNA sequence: TGCAGTGCTGACGACGCCAGAGTTCAAGAGACCCAGTACTTC. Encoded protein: CSADDARVQETQYF.

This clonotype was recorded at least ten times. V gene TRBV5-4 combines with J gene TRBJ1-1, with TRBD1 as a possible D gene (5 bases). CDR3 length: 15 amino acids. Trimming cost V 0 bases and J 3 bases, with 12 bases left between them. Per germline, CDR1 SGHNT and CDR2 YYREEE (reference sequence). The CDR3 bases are TGTGCCAGCAGCTTGGGACAGTTCGTCGACACTGAAGCTTTCTTT. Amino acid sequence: CASSLGQFVDTEAFF. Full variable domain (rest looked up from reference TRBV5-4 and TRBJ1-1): ETGVTQSPTHLIKTRGQQVTLRCSSQSGHNTVSWYQQALGQGPQFIFQYYREEENGRGNFPPRFSGLQFPNYSSELNVNALELDDSALYLCASSLGQFVDTEAFFGQGTRLTVV.

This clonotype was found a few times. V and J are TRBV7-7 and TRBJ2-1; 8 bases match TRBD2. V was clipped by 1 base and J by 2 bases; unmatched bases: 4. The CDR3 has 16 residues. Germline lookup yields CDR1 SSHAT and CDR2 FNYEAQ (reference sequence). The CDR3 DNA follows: TGTGCCAGCAGCTTAGATCTCGGGAGGGCCTACAATGAGCAGTTCTTC. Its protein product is CASSLDLGRAYNEQFF.

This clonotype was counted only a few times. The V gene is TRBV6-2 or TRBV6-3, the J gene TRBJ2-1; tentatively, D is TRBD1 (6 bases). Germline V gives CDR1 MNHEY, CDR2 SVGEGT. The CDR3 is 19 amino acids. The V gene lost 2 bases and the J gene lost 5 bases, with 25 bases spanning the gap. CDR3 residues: CASSYRDNGFQSIHNEQFF. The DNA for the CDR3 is TGTGCCAGCAGTTACCGGGACAACGGCTTCCAAAGCATCCACAATGAGCAGTTCTTC.

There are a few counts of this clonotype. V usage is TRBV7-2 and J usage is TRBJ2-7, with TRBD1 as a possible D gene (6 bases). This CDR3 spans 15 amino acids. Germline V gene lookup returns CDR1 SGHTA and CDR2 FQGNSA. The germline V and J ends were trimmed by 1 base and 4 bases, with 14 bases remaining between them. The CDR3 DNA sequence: TGTGCCAGCAGCTTAGATGGGGGCTTTTCGTACGAGCAGTACTTC. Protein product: CASSLDGGFSYEQYF. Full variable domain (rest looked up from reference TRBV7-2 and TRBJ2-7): GAGVSQSPSNKVTEKGKDVELRCDPISGHTALYWYRQSLGQGLEFLIYFQGNSAPDKSGLPSDRFSAERTGGSVSTLTIQRTQQEDSAVYLCASSLDGGFSYEQYFGPGTRLTVT.

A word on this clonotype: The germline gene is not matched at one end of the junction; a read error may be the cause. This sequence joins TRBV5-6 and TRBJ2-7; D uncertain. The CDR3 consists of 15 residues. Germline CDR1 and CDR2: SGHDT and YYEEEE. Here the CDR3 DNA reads TGTGCCAGCAGCTTTCCTGACACCGCCACCTACGAGCGGTACTTC. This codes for CASSFPDTATYERYF. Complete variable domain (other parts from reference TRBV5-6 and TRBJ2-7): DAGVTQSPTHLIKTRGQQVTLRCSPKSGHDTVSWYQQALGQGPQFIFQYYEEEERQRGNFPDRFSGHQFPNYSSELNVNALLLGDSALYLCASSFPDTATYERYFGPGTRLTVT.

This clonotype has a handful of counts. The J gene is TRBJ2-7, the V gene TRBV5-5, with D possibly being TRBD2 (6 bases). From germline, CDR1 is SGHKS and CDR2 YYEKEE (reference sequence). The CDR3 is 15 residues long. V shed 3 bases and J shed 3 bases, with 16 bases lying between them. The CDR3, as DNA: TGTGCCAGCAGCTCCATGGGGGGTCCGAACTACGAGCAGTACTTC. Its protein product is CASSSMGGPNYEQYF. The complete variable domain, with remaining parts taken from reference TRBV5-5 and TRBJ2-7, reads DAGVTQSPTHLIKTRGQQVTLRCSPISGHKSVSWYQQVLGQGPQFIFQYYEKEERGRGNFPDRFSARQFPNYSSELNVNALLLGDSALYLCASSSMGGPNYEQYFGPGTRLTVT.

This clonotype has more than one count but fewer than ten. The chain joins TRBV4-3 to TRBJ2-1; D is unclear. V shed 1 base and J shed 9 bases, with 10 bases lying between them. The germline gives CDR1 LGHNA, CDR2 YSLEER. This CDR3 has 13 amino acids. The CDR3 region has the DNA TGCGCCAGCAGCCAAGTAGTAGGTATTGAGCAGTTCTTC. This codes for CASSQVVGIEQFF.

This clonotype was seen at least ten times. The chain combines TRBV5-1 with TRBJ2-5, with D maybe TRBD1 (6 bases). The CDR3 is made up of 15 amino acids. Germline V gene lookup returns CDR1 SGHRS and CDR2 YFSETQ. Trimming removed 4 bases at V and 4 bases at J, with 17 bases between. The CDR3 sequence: CASSIATGPPETQYF. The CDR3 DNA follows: TGCGCCAGCAGCATAGCTACAGGGCCCCCAGAGACCCAGTACTTC.

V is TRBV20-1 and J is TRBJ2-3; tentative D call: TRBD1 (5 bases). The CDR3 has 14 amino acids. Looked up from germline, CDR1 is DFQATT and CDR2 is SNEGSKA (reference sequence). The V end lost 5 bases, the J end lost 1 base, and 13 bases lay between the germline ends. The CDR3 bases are TGCAGTGCTCCCCCGGCACAGGGCACAGATACGCAGTATTTT. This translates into CSAPPAQGTDTQYF.

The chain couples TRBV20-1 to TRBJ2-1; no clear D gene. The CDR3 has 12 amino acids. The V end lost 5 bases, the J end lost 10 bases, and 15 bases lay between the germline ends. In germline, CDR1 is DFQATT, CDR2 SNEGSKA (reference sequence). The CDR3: CSAPPRVDEQFF. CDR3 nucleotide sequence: TGCAGTGCTCCCCCTCGGGTTGACGAGCAGTTCTTC.

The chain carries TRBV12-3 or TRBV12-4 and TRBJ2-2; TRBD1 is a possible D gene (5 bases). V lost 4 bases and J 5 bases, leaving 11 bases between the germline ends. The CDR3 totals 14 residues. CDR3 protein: CASSYHDRTGELFF. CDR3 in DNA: TGTGCCAGCAGTTATCACGACAGAACCGGGGAGCTGTTTTTT.

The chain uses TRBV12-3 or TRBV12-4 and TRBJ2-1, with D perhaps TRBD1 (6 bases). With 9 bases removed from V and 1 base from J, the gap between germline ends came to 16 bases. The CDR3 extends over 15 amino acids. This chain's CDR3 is CASIAARGSYNEQFF. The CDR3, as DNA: TGTGCCAGTATTGCGGCGAGGGGGTCCTACAATGAGCAGTTCTTC.

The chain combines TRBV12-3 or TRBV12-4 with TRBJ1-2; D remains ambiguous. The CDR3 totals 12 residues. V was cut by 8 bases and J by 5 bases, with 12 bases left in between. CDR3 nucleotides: TGTGCCAGCCGGGGTGCCGAATATGGCTACACCTTC. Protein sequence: CASRGAEYGYTF.

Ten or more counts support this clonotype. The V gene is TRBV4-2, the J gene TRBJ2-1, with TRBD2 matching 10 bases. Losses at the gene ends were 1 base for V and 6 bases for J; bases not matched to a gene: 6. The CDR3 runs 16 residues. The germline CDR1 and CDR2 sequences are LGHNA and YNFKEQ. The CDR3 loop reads CASSQVSAGGRNEQFF. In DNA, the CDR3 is TGTGCCAGCAGCCAAGTGTCAGCGGGAGGGCGCAATGAGCAGTTCTTC.

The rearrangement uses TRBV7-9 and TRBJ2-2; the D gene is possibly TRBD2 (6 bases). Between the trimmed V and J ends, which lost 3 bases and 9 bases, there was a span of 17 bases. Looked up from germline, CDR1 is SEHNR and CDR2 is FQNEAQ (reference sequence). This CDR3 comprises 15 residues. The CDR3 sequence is CASSFLRGVSRELFF. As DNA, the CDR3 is TGTGCCAGCAGCTTCCTCCGCGGGGTGAGCCGGGAGCTGTTTTTT.